Below are 27 T cell receptor beta chains sequenced from a single sample in a study of blood T cell repertoires in COVID-19. The table came from immunoSEQ multiplex PCR; TCRdb's copy has only in-frame clones and leaves some out. The table records roughly 110,000 clones, 84% of them present only once. Sequencing was performed on peripheral blood. The receptors derive from a woman aged 40 to 50 with acute or convalescent COVID-19.

The CDR3 bases are TGTGCCAGCAGCCCGGGGTTATTTCGGGGGGGTTCGAACACTGAAGCTTTCTTT. Translated: CASSPGLFRGGSNTEAFF. The chain recombines TRBV5-4 with TRBJ1-1, with D perhaps matching TRBD1 (5 bases). V lost 4 bases to trimming and J lost 1 base, with 23 bases between them. This CDR3 is 18 amino acids long. Germline V lookup: CDR1 SGHNT, CDR2 YYREEE (reference sequence).

On this clone: Other DNA sequences in this sample translate to the same CDR3. CDR3 residues: CASSGQGRNQPQHF. The CDR3 nucleotides are TGTGCCAGCAGTGGACAGGGGAGGAATCAGCCCCAGCATTTT. J is TRBJ1-5 and V is TRBV6-6, with TRBD1 matching 9 bases. V was clipped by 5 bases and J by 4 bases; unmatched bases: 3. The CDR3 runs 14 residues. CDR1 and CDR2 (germline): MNHNY, SVGAGI (reference sequence).

The rearrangement links TRBV6-6 to TRBJ1-3; D perhaps matches TRBD1 (5 bases). Trimming took 6 bases from V and 1 from J, leaving 19 bases between them. The V gene's germline CDR1 is MNHNY and CDR2 SVGAGI (reference sequence). This CDR3 is 17 amino acids long. This CDR3 is CASRRLSGGNSGNTIYF. For the CDR3, the DNA is TGTGCCAGCAGGCGACTGTCTGGGGGGAATTCTGGAAACACCATATATTTT.

V usage is TRBV6-5 and J usage is TRBJ1-2, with 9 bases that match TRBD1. CDR1 and CDR2 (germline): MNHEY, SVGAGI. The ends lost 6 bases at V and 6 bases at J; junction bases unmatched: 8. The CDR3 totals 14 residues. CDR3 DNA sequence: TGTGCCAGCAGACGGACAGGGGAGCAAAATGGCTACACCTTC. Residues: CASRRTGEQNGYTF.

This chain joins TRBV9 and TRBJ2-3, with D tentatively TRBD1 (5 bases). The CDR3 sequence is 15 residues long. The germline V gene encodes CDR1 SGDLS and CDR2 YYNGEE. V lost 4 bases, J lost 1 base, and 13 bases lay in between. CDR3 DNA: TGTGCCAGCAGCCCCTCAACAGGAGGCACAGATACGCAGTATTTT. Translating gives CASSPSTGGTDTQYF.

The rearrangement joins TRBV2 to TRBJ1-2; no clear D gene. Trimming stripped 6 bases from V and 6 bases from J, with 14 bases between. The CDR3 contains 13 residues. Germline V gene data show CDR1 as SNHLY and CDR2 as FYNNEI. The CDR3 reads CASRSAPVDGYTF. The CDR3 DNA reads as TGTGCCAGCAGGAGCGCGCCGGTGGATGGCTACACCTTC.

The genes are TRBV3-1 (or the pseudogene TRBV3-2) and TRBJ2-7; 7 bases align to TRBD2. V gave up 4 bases and J gave up 7 bases; unmatched junction bases: 4. CDR1 is LGHDT, CDR2 YNNKEL, per germline (reference sequence). The CDR3 has 12 amino acids. The CDR3 sequence: CASSPWGGEQYF. The CDR3 region has the DNA TGTGCCAGCAGCCCGTGGGGGGGGGAGCAGTACTTC.

This chain's CDR3 is CATRDREGHLSGYTF. The CDR3 nucleotides read TGTGCCACCCGGGACAGGGAAGGCCATTTGAGTGGCTACACCTTC. The gene calls are TRBV2 and TRBJ1-2; TRBD1 matches 9 bases. The CDR3 contains 15 residues. Germline V lookup: CDR1 SNHLY, CDR2 FYNNEI. After removal of 10 bases from V and 7 bases from J, the junction contained 16 bases not matched to a gene.

The J gene is TRBJ2-1, the V gene TRBV10-1, with D perhaps matching TRBD2 (6 bases). The V and J ends lost 2 bases and 1 base respectively, with 6 bases between them. The CDR3 consists of 14 residues. Per germline, CDR1 WNHNN and CDR2 SYGVQD (reference sequence). The DNA of the CDR3 is TGCGCCAGCAGTGAGGGGGGGTCCTACAATGAGCAGTTCTTC. This translates into CASSEGGSYNEQFF.

The chain combines TRBV30 with TRBJ1-2; no clear D gene. The CDR3 is 14 amino acids. Germline-derived CDR1 and CDR2 are GTSNPN and SVGIG (reference sequence). V lost 0 bases to trimming and J lost 2 bases, with 10 bases between them. The CDR3 loop is CAWSVRGGNYGYTF. CDR3 bases: TGTGCCTGGAGTGTACGGGGTGGGAACTATGGCTACACCTTC.

V is TRBV7-2 and J is TRBJ2-7, with 7 bases lining up with TRBD1. The CDR3 is 16 amino acids. V lost 3 bases, J lost 3 bases, and 11 bases stayed unmatched. CDR1 and CDR2 from the germline V gene are SGHTA and FQGNSA. CDR3 loop: CASSFQGDSAHYEQYF. DNA for the CDR3: TGTGCCAGCAGCTTCCAGGGGGACAGCGCCCACTACGAGCAGTACTTC.

V and J are TRBV27 and TRBJ2-1; D might be TRBD1 (6 bases). Germline V gene data show CDR1 as MNHEY and CDR2 as SMNVEV (reference sequence). This CDR3 contains 15 residues. Trimming took 6 bases from V and 2 from J, leaving 14 bases between them. CDR3: CASRKRTEAYNEQFF. The CDR3 region has the DNA TGTGCCAGCAGGAAACGGACAGAGGCCTACAATGAGCAGTTCTTC.

The chain joins TRBV7-2 to TRBJ1-2; D gene unclear. CDR3 length equals 12 residues. The V end lost 1 base, the J end lost 5 bases, and 5 bases lay between the germline ends. Germline CDR1 SGHTA, CDR2 FQGNSA. In DNA form, the CDR3 reads TGTGCCAGCAGCTTAGGGGCATATGGCTACACCTTC. Amino acids: CASSLGAYGYTF.

The chain uses TRBV19 and TRBJ2-7, with 7 bases that match TRBD2. CDR1 LNHDA and CDR2 SQIVND come from the germline V gene (reference sequence). V gave up 9 bases and J gave up 4 bases; unmatched junction bases: 6. CDR3 length equals 12 residues. This CDR3 is CASTSERYEQYF. The CDR3 nucleotides are TGTGCCAGCACTAGCGAGCGATACGAGCAGTACTTC.

V and J are TRBV7-8 and TRBJ2-1; 14 positions agree with TRBD2. The CDR3 is made up of 16 amino acids. Per germline, CDR1 SGHVS and CDR2 FQNEAQ. V trimming: 3 bases; J trimming: 10 bases; junction bases outside the gene matches: 8. The CDR3 loop is CASSFLTSGGAGEQFF. In nucleotides, the CDR3 is TGTGCCAGCAGCTTTTTGACTAGCGGGGGGGCCGGGGAGCAGTTCTTC.

The CDR3 sequence: CASSYSIGGSSYEQYF. DNA of the CDR3: TGTGCCAGCAGTTACTCGATTGGGGGGTCCTCCTACGAGCAGTACTTC. The rearrangement joins TRBV6-5 to TRBJ2-7; D perhaps matches TRBD2 (6 bases). Looked up from germline, CDR1 is MNHEY and CDR2 is SVGAGI. The CDR3 has 16 amino acids. V dropped 0 bases and J dropped 0 bases, with 12 bases sitting between them.

The chain carries TRBV2 and TRBJ2-3; 8 bases fit TRBD1. With 6 bases clipped from V and 3 bases from J, the junction kept 5 bases outside the gene matches. This CDR3 spans 14 amino acids. CDR1 SNHLY and CDR2 FYNNEI come from the germline V gene. CDR3 in amino acids: CASSRDRGTDTQYF. The CDR3 DNA reads TGTGCCAGCAGCCGTGACAGGGGAACAGATACGCAGTATTTT.

The rearrangement joins TRBV9 to TRBJ2-3; 10 nucleotides align to TRBD1. This CDR3 has 15 amino acids. Looked up from germline, CDR1 is SGDLS and CDR2 is YYNGEE. Trimming cost V 0 bases and J 3 bases; bases outside gene matches: 1. The DNA for the CDR3 is TGTGCCAGCAGCGTAGGACAGGGGGCTACAGATACGCAGTATTTT. It encodes CASSVGQGATDTQYF.

V usage is TRBV10-1 and J usage is TRBJ2-3; D is ambiguous. Germline CDR1 and CDR2: WNHNN and SYGVQD (reference sequence). The CDR3 covers 15 residues. V shed 6 bases and J shed 4 bases, with 17 bases lying between them. The chain's CDR3 is CASSAQGLSADTQYF. The DNA for the CDR3 is TGCGCCAGCAGCGCTCAAGGCCTGAGCGCAGATACGCAGTATTTT.

The V gene is TRBV3-1 (or the pseudogene TRBV3-2), the J gene TRBJ1-6; 8 nucleotides line up with TRBD1. The CDR3 covers 17 residues. Germline lookup yields CDR1 LGHDT and CDR2 YNNKEL (reference sequence). V was pared by 4 bases and J by 7 bases, with 12 bases of the junction left unmatched. Here the CDR3 DNA reads TGTGCCAGCAGCCGGCAAGGACAGGGCGGGAGAAATTCACCCCTCCACTTT. Translating it yields CASSRQGQGGRNSPLHF.

The chain couples TRBV5-3 to TRBJ2-3; D perhaps matches TRBD2 (5 bases). TRBV5-3 counts as an open reading frame of uncertain function. The CDR3 sequence is 14 residues long. Trimming took 1 base from V and 9 from J, leaving 15 bases between them. The CDR3 bases are TGTGCCAGAAGCTTGAGACGGGATACTTGCACGCAGTATTTT. Protein: CARSLRRDTCTQYF.

This sequence joins TRBV4-2 and TRBJ1-2, with D unclear. V was shortened by 0 bases and J by 5 bases, with 13 bases between the two germline ends. CDR1 is LGHNA, CDR2 YNFKEQ, per germline. The CDR3 runs 15 residues. The CDR3 here is CASSQDSGDRYGYTF. DNA of the CDR3: TGTGCCAGCAGCCAAGATAGCGGAGACCGATATGGCTACACCTTC.

The gene calls are TRBV3-1 (or the pseudogene TRBV3-2) and TRBJ1-2; 10 bases align to TRBD1. Germline trimming cut 3 bases from V and 6 bases from J; bases unmatched to any gene: 1. The CDR3 is 13 residues long. Germline CDR1 and CDR2: LGHDT and YNNKEL (reference sequence). Here the CDR3 DNA reads TGTGCCAGCAGCCAGGGACAGGGGAATGGCTACACCTTC. Its protein product is CASSQGQGNGYTF.

The chain combines TRBV11-2 with TRBJ1-2; D possibly corresponds to TRBD1 (5 bases). The CDR3 is made up of 15 amino acids. Germline CDR1 is SGHAT and CDR2 is FQNNGV. With 6 bases removed from V and 4 bases from J, the gap between germline ends came to 18 bases. The DNA of the CDR3 is TGTGCCAGCAGTCAACAATTAGACAGCCCCTATGGCTACACCTTC. It is translated as CASSQQLDSPYGYTF.

The V gene is TRBV12-3 or TRBV12-4, the J gene TRBJ1-1; D unresolved. Trimming removed 8 bases from V and 0 bases from J, with 7 bases in between. This CDR3 comprises 12 residues. The CDR3 region is CASSEMNTEAFF. The DNA of the CDR3 is TGTGCCAGCTCCGAGATGAACACTGAAGCTTTCTTT.

V is TRBV6-6 and J is TRBJ2-2, with 7 bases matching TRBD1. The J segment lost 2 bases and the V segment lost 5 bases, leaving 5 bases of the junction unmatched. Germline V gene sequence: CDR1 MNHNY, CDR2 SVGAGI (reference sequence). This CDR3 has 15 amino acids. CDR3 loop: CASSTRGRNTGELFF. The CDR3 DNA reads TGTGCCAGCAGTACTAGGGGGCGCAACACCGGGGAGCTGTTTTTT.

The chain is built from TRBV5-1 and TRBJ2-3; 11 bases align to TRBD1. The trim removed 4 bases at V and 3 bases at J, leaving 7 bases unmatched. This CDR3 has 16 residues. In germline, CDR1 is SGHRS, CDR2 YFSETQ. CDR3 bases: TGCGCCAGCAGCCCTACGGGACAGGGGGGTACAGATACGCAGTATTTT. Protein: CASSPTGQGGTDTQYF.